The clone carrying this TCR beta chain was seen a few times. These data are taken from a study of glioma-infiltrating T cells after dendritic cell vaccination. Data came from immunoSEQ multiplex PCR; TCRdb stores just in-frame clones and leaves some out. Of 50,000 to 70,000 clones in the sample, approximately 83% were seen once. Trimming cost V 9 bases and J 0 bases, with 21 bases left between them. The CDR3 totals 17 residues. Germline V gene sequence: CDR1 SNHLY, CDR2 FYNNEI. The time point is: after dendritic cell vaccination, including at tumor progression/relapse. The rearrangement joins TRBV2 to TRBJ1-3; D unresolved. The sequences come from blood, collected after dendritic cell vaccination. This clonotype was sampled from a human donor with glioblastoma. CDR3 loop: CASSDGAAGVSGNTIYF. For the CDR3, the DNA is TGTGCCAGTTCTGACGGTGCCGCCGGAGTCTCTGGAAACACCATATATTTT.